The following is a TCR beta chain sequence with its context. This record comes from a study of blood T cell repertoires in COVID-19. TCRdb keeps only in-frame clones here, not all; method: immunoSEQ multiplex PCR. This table has about 380,000 clones, approximately 84% appearing once. Clinical history as reported by participants underpinned cohort assignment. Symptom resolution, clearance, or two negative PCRs marked donors in Cohort 3 as recovered. V was pared by 6 bases and J by 6 bases, with 5 bases of the junction left unmatched. This CDR3 contains 15 residues. The germline V gene encodes CDR1 MNHEY and CDR2 SVGAGI.

This TCR came from a woman younger than 45 who had recovered from COVID-19. The sequenced sample consisted of PBMCs or T cells enriched from blood (not recorded which). This rearrangement joins TRBV6-5 to TRBJ2-2, with 12 bases lining up with TRBD1. The DNA of the CDR3 is TGTGCCAGCAGGAGCCGGGACAGGGGGCCCGGGGAGCTGTTTTTT. This translates into CASRSRDRGPGELFF.